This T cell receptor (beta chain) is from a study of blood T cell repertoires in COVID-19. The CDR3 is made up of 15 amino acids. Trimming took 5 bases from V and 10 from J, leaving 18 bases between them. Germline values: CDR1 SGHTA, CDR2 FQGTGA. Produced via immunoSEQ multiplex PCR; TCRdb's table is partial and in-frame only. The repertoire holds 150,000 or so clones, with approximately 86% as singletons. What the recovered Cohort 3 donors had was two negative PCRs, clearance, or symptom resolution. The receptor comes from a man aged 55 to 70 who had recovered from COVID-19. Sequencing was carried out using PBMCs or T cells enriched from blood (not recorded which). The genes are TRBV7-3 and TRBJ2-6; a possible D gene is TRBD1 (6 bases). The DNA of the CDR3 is TGTGCCAGCAGCCAGTCGACAGGAGCGTCGAACGTCCTGACTTTC. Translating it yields CASSQSTGASNVLTF.